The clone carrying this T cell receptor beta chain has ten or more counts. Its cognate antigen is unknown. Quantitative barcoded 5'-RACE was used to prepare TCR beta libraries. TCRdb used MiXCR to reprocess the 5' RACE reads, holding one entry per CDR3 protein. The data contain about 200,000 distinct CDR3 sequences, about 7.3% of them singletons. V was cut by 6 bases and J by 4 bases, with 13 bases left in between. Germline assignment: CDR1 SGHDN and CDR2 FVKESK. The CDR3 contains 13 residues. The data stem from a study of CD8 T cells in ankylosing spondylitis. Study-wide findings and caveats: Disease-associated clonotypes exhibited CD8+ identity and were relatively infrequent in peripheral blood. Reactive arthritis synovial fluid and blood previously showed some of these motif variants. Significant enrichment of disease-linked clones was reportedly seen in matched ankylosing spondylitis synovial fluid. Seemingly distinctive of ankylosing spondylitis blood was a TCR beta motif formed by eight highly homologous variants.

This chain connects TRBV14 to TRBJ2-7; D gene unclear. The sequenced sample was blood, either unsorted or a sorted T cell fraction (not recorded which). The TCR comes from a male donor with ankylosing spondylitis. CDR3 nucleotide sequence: TGTGCCAGCAGTCCCTCGGACCGGTACGAGCAGTACTTC. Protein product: CASSPSDRYEQYF.